These 5 T cell receptor beta chains originate from one sample sequenced in a study of blood T cell repertoires in COVID-19. Method: immunoSEQ multiplex PCR; TCRdb's copy keeps in-frame clones and lacks some. The top ten clones hold about an eighth of a sample with 80,000 to 95,000 clones, roughly 88% of them seen once. Sequenced input: peripheral blood. The receptors derive from a human donor in a cohort sampled during active COVID-19.

The gene calls are TRBV29-1 and TRBJ1-5; D unclear. The V end lost 4 bases, the J end lost 5 bases, and 15 bases lay between the germline ends. This CDR3 region has 14 residues. Germline V lookup: CDR1 SQVTM, CDR2 ANQGSEA. The DNA of the CDR3 is TGCAGCGTTGCCCAAGGAGGAGGCGATCAGCCCCAGCATTTT. This sequence encodes CSVAQGGGDQPQHF.

In its sample, this clone was seen a few times. V and J are TRBV19 and TRBJ2-1; 7 bases fit TRBD1. This CDR3 is 15 amino acids long. The germline V gene has CDR1 LNHDA and CDR2 SQIVND (reference sequence). The V gene end was trimmed by 6 bases and the J gene end by 4 bases; junction bases not matched to a gene: 9. CDR3 sequence reads: CASSSPGQRYNEQFF. The CDR3, as DNA: TGTGCCAGTAGCTCTCCGGGACAGAGATACAATGAGCAGTTCTTC.

This chain joins TRBV5-1 and TRBJ1-2; 10 bases match TRBD1. Looked up from germline, CDR1 is SGHRS and CDR2 is YFSETQ. J lost 2 bases, V lost 3 bases, and 1 base had no gene match. The CDR3 is 14 amino acids. This chain's CDR3 is CASSWDRGNYGYTF. The CDR3, as DNA: TGCGCCAGCAGCTGGGACAGGGGAAACTATGGCTACACCTTC.

V usage is TRBV9 and J usage is TRBJ2-1; 9 nucleotides agree with TRBD2. V was pared by 1 base and J by 10 bases, with 12 bases of the junction left unmatched. Germline V gene data show CDR1 as SGDLS and CDR2 as YYNGEE. CDR3 size: 16 residues. CDR3 region: CASSVLWREGQREQFF. DNA of the CDR3: TGTGCCAGCAGCGTATTGTGGCGGGAGGGGCAGCGGGAGCAGTTCTTC.

This clone showed up just once. The chain employs TRBV18 and TRBJ2-4, with 9 bases lining up with TRBD1. After removal of 1 base from V and 2 bases from J, the junction contained 15 bases not matched to a gene. The CDR3 is made up of 20 amino acids. Germline V gives CDR1 KGHSH, CDR2 LQKENI. CDR3 sequence (DNA): TGTGCCAGCTCACCACTTGGACCCGGGACAGGGCTTCAAACCAAAAACATTCAGTACTTC. It is translated as CASSPLGPGTGLQTKNIQYF.